This T cell receptor (beta chain) was sequenced for a study of blood T cell repertoires in COVID-19. Study in general: Italy, Spain and the United States were the sources of the convalescent and acute COVID-19 samples. Sample material is recorded as cDNA or gDNA derived from T cells, B-cell-depleted T cells, or PBMCs.

Source study methods: Amplified reference gene primers provided the basis for estimating nucleated cell counts. The assay was immunoSEQ multiplex PCR, and TCRdb's table has in-frame clones only and misses some. From that table come the V and J calls and clone size; the DNA was used to work out D and trimming. The sample records 400,000 to 450,000 clones, around 86% being singletons. Germline assignment: CDR1 SGHKS and CDR2 YYEKEE (reference sequence). With V trimmed by 5 bases and J by 2 bases, 6 bases remained unmatched. The CDR3 loop spans 15 amino acids. This clone came up once. Sequenced input: peripheral blood. The chain combines TRBV5-5 with TRBJ1-4, with TRBD1 matching over 7 bases. This TCR derives from a woman aged 25 to 39 with active or convalescent COVID-19. Here the CDR3 DNA reads TGTGCCAGCAGGGGACCGGGACAGACTAATGAAAAACTGTTTTTT. The encoded protein is CASRGPGQTNEKLFF.